This is a list of T cell receptor beta chains from one sample in a study of human T cells and chemical hapten exposure. TCRdb ran MiXCR on the RACE reads and lists one entry per CDR3 protein. The sample carries some 88,000 distinct CDR3 sequences, about 11% recorded once. The source was whole blood, collected in connection with sensitization to the hapten diphenylcyclopropenone (DPC). The source is a man aged 35-49 years with alopecia areata. Some clones in this sample may be carry-over from other donors' samples. CDR3s include the opening cysteine and the closing phenylalanine or tryptophan. Each record gives: V gene, J gene, clone size, D gene, CDR3 protein, CDR3 DNA. The D gene is left open where the match is weak. Clone size, where shown, is once, few, many, or a class for clones that have expanded.

V gene: TRBV2; J gene: TRBJ1-1; clone size: -; D gene: -; CDR3 protein: CAREVWSTAEAFF; CDR3 DNA: TGTGCCAGAGAGGTGTGGTCTACGGCTGAAGCTTTCTTT
V gene: TRBV6-2/TRBV6-3; J gene: TRBJ2-7; clone size: -; D gene: -; CDR3 protein: CASSEDLPYEQYF; CDR3 DNA: TGTGCCAGCAGTGAGGACTTACCCTACGAGCAGTACTTC
V gene: TRBV20-1; J gene: TRBJ2-7; clone size: -; D gene: TRBD2; CDR3 protein: CSARRGETAAYEQYF; CDR3 DNA: TGCAGTGCTAGGCGGGGGGAGACCGCAGCCTACGAGCAGTACTTC
V gene: TRBV7-2; J gene: TRBJ2-1; clone size: -; D gene: TRBD2; CDR3 protein: CASSSRLAGSSYNEQFF; CDR3 DNA: TGTGCCAGCAGCTCGCGACTAGCGGGGAGCTCCTACAATGAGCAGTTCTTC
V gene: TRBV6-5; J gene: TRBJ2-5; clone size: many; D gene: -; CDR3 protein: CASTGLEQETQYF; CDR3 DNA: TGTGCCAGCACCGGACTCGAACAAGAGACCCAGTACTTC
V gene: TRBV12-3/TRBV12-4; J gene: TRBJ1-1; clone size: -; D gene: TRBD1; CDR3 protein: CASSPGTGERNTEAFF; CDR3 DNA: TGTGCCAGCAGCCCCGGGACAGGGGAGCGTAACACTGAAGCTTTCTTT
V gene: TRBV12-3/TRBV12-4; J gene: TRBJ2-1; clone size: -; D gene: TRBD2; CDR3 protein: CASSLLAGSSYNEQFF; CDR3 DNA: TGTGCCAGCAGTTTACTAGCGGGGTCCTCCTACAATGAGCAGTTCTTC
V gene: TRBV13; J gene: TRBJ2-1; clone size: few; D gene: TRBD2; CDR3 protein: CASSLYGGRAEWEQFF; CDR3 DNA: TGTGCCAGCAGCTTATACGGCGGGAGGGCCGAATGGGAGCAGTTCTTC
V gene: TRBV3-1; J gene: TRBJ2-5; clone size: few; D gene: -; CDR3 protein: CASSQAGPRETQYF; CDR3 DNA: TGTGCCAGCAGCCAAGCCGGGCCCAGAGAGACCCAGTACTTC
V gene: TRBV9; J gene: TRBJ1-1; clone size: -; D gene: -; CDR3 protein: CASSGTGTEAFF; CDR3 DNA: TGTGCCAGCAGCGGGACCGGCACTGAAGCTTTCTTT
V gene: TRBV20-1; J gene: TRBJ2-3; clone size: medium-sized; D gene: TRBD1; CDR3 protein: CSARPGQGRADTQYF; CDR3 DNA: TGCAGTGCTAGACCGGGACAGGGGAGGGCAGATACGCAGTATTTT
V gene: TRBV5-1; J gene: TRBJ1-1; clone size: -; D gene: -; CDR3 protein: CASSPGLTGTEAFF; CDR3 DNA: TGCGCCAGCAGCCCCGGACTCACAGGGACTGAAGCTTTCTTT
V gene: TRBV11-3; J gene: TRBJ2-2; clone size: many; D gene: TRBD2; CDR3 protein: CAGSSGRNTGELFF; CDR3 DNA: TGTGCCGGTTCTAGCGGGCGCAACACCGGGGAGCTGTTTTTT
V gene: TRBV6-2/TRBV6-3; J gene: TRBJ2-3; clone size: -; D gene: TRBD2; CDR3 protein: CASCDPHRGGRAADTQYF; CDR3 DNA: TGTGCCAGCTGCGACCCTCACCGGGGCGGGAGGGCCGCAGATACGCAGTATTTT
V gene: TRBV20-1; J gene: TRBJ2-3; clone size: -; D gene: -; CDR3 protein: CSARDERRDTQYF; CDR3 DNA: TGCAGTGCGAGGGACGAACGAAGGGATACGCAGTATTTT
V gene: TRBV19; J gene: TRBJ1-5; clone size: few; D gene: -; CDR3 protein: CASSTRQINQPQHF; CDR3 DNA: TGTGCCAGTAGTACCCGACAGATCAATCAGCCCCAGCATTTT
V gene: TRBV10-3; J gene: TRBJ2-3; clone size: -; D gene: -; CDR3 protein: CAISESGAMGTDTQYF; CDR3 DNA: TGTGCCATCAGTGAGTCAGGGGCGATGGGAACAGATACGCAGTATTTT
V gene: TRBV29-1; J gene: TRBJ2-1; clone size: -; D gene: -; CDR3 protein: CSVERGGGEQFF; CDR3 DNA: TGCAGCGTTGAACGAGGAGGGGGTGAGCAGTTCTTC
V gene: TRBV19; J gene: TRBJ1-1; clone size: few; D gene: -; CDR3 protein: CASSIWNAEAFF; CDR3 DNA: TGTGCCAGTAGTATCTGGAACGCTGAAGCTTTCTTT
V gene: TRBV5-4; J gene: TRBJ2-7; clone size: few; D gene: -; CDR3 protein: CASSLAQGSSYEQYF; CDR3 DNA: TGTGCCAGCAGCTTGGCCCAGGGGAGCTCCTACGAGCAGTACTTC
V gene: TRBV5-4; J gene: TRBJ1-1; clone size: few; D gene: -; CDR3 protein: CASSLGGWGTEAFF; CDR3 DNA: TGTGCCAGCAGCTTGGGGGGTTGGGGCACTGAAGCTTTCTTT
V gene: TRBV19; J gene: TRBJ1-5; clone size: few; D gene: -; CDR3 protein: CASSMGGGQPQHF; CDR3 DNA: TGTGCCAGTAGTATGGGAGGGGGACAGCCCCAGCATTTT
V gene: TRBV19; J gene: TRBJ1-4; clone size: few; D gene: -; CDR3 protein: CASSRGSTTNEKLFF; CDR3 DNA: TGTGCCAGTAGCCGGGGCAGCACAACTAATGAAAAACTGTTTTTT
V gene: TRBV27; J gene: TRBJ2-1; clone size: few; D gene: TRBD2; CDR3 protein: CASSLSGGRASYNEQFF; CDR3 DNA: TGTGCCAGCAGTTTATCTGGCGGGAGGGCGTCCTACAATGAGCAGTTCTTC
V gene: TRBV28; J gene: TRBJ1-1; clone size: few; D gene: TRBD1; CDR3 protein: CASSAQGATNTEAFF; CDR3 DNA: TGTGCCAGCAGTGCACAGGGGGCGACGAACACTGAAGCTTTCTTT
V gene: TRBV27; J gene: TRBJ2-2; clone size: few; D gene: TRBD1; CDR3 protein: CASRFTGGGTGELFF; CDR3 DNA: TGTGCCAGCAGATTCACAGGGGGCGGAACCGGGGAGCTGTTTTTT
V gene: TRBV7-9; J gene: TRBJ2-3; clone size: -; D gene: TRBD2; CDR3 protein: CASSSGLARDTQYF; CDR3 DNA: TGTGCCAGCAGCTCCGGACTAGCGAGGGATACGCAGTATTTT
V gene: TRBV7-8; J gene: TRBJ1-3; clone size: -; D gene: -; CDR3 protein: CASSLQTGNTIYF; CDR3 DNA: TGTGCCAGCAGCCTGCAGACAGGAAACACCATATATTTT
V gene: TRBV28; J gene: TRBJ2-6; clone size: few; D gene: TRBD2; CDR3 protein: CASTPGGVATAGANVLTF; CDR3 DNA: TGTGCCAGCACCCCGGGGGGAGTCGCAACAGCTGGGGCCAACGTCCTGACTTTC
V gene: TRBV5-6; J gene: TRBJ1-6; clone size: few; D gene: -; CDR3 protein: CASSLKGHGSPLHF; CDR3 DNA: TGTGCCAGCAGCTTGAAAGGGCATGGCTCACCCCTCCACTTT
V gene: TRBV10-3; J gene: TRBJ2-2; clone size: -; D gene: -; CDR3 protein: CAISEGVNTGELFF; CDR3 DNA: TGTGCCATCAGTGAGGGGGTGAACACCGGGGAGCTGTTTTTT
V gene: TRBV12-3/TRBV12-4; J gene: TRBJ2-3; clone size: few; D gene: -; CDR3 protein: CASSLTGYTDTQYF; CDR3 DNA: TGTGCCAGCAGTTTAACTGGCTACACAGATACGCAGTATTTT
V gene: TRBV19; J gene: TRBJ2-6; clone size: many; D gene: TRBD1; CDR3 protein: CATRAGGAGANVLTF; CDR3 DNA: TGTGCCACTCGAGCAGGGGGCGCCGGGGCCAACGTCCTGACTTTC